This T cell receptor beta chain was identified during a study of CD8+ T cells in alopecia areata. This CDR3 contains 14 residues. The V gene's germline CDR1 is SGHRS and CDR2 YFSETQ. Trimming stripped 0 bases from V and 8 bases from J, with 11 bases between. The table lists this clone with a count of one. Described treatment: oral pan-JAK inhibitor, 5-10 mg twice daily. Alopecia areata patients provided lesional scalp punch biopsies and peripheral blood, both collected for the study. Extracted RNA was reverse transcribed into cDNA, the sequencing template. Only in-frame clones appear in the TCRdb table, and some are missing; sequencing was by immunoSEQ multiplex PCR. Of 150,000 to 200,000 clones listed, around 71% are singletons.

The TCR comes from a human donor with alopecia areata. This chain links TRBV5-1 with TRBJ2-2; D may be TRBD2 (5 bases). The sample consisted of CD4+ T cells sorted from blood, taken at week 4, from a patient treated with tofacitinib. The CDR3 nucleotides read TGCGCCAGCAGCTTGGCCGCCCGGGGAGGGGAGCTGTTTTTT. Its translation is CASSLAARGGELFF.